This T cell receptor (beta chain) is from a study of neurological immune-mediated disorders. The V gene end was trimmed by 2 bases and the J gene end by 7 bases; junction bases not matched to a gene: 10. This CDR3 has 16 amino acids. Germline loops: CDR1 SGHTA, CDR2 FQGNSA. MiXCR, run by TCRdb on the 5' RACE reads, gives a single entry per CDR3 protein. The repertoire includes more than 25,000 distinct CDR3 sequences, more than 4% of them detected once, and 25% sits in the top ten. This clonotype was found many times. The receptor's source is a woman aged 35 to 49 in good health. The chain carries TRBV7-2 and TRBJ2-1; 8 nucleotides align to TRBD2. The material sequenced was CD4+ T cells from blood. CDR3 DNA sequence: TGTGCCAGCAGCTTATACGTAAGCGGGGGCTCGAATGAGCAGTTCTTC. Translated, it gives CASSLYVSGGSNEQFF.